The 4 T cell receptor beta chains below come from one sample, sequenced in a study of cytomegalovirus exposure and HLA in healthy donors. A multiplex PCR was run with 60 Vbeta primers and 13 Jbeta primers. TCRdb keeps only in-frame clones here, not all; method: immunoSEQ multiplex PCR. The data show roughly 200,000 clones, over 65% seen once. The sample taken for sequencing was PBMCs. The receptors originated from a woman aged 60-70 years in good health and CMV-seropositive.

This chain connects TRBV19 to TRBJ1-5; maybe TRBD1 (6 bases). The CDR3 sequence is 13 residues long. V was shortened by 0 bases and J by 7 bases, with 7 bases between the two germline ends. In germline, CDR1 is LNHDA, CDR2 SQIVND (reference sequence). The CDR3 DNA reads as TGTGCCAGTAGTATAGAACAGGGCCAGCCCCAGCATTTT. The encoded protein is CASSIEQGQPQHF. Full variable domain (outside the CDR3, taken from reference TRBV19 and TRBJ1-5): DGGITQSPKYLFRKEGQNVTLSCEQNLNHDAMYWYRQDPGQGLRLIYYSQIVNDFQKGDIAEGYSVSREKKESFPLTVTSAQKNPTAFYLCASSIEQGQPQHFGDGTRLSIL.

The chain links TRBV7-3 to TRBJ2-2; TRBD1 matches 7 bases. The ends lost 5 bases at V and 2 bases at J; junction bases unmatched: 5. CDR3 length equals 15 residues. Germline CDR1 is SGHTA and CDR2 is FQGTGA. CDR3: CASSLGTANTGELFF. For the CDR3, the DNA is TGTGCCAGCAGCCTAGGGACAGCTAACACCGGGGAGCTGTTTTTT.

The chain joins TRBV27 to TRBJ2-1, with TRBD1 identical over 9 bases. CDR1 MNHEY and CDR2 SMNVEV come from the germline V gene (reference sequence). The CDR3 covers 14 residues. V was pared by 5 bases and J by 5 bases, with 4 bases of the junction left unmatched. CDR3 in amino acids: CASSHRGRHNEQFF. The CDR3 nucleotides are TGTGCCAGCAGTCACAGGGGGCGACACAATGAGCAGTTCTTC.

In DNA, the CDR3 is TGTGCCAGCAGTGCCCGGACAGCAGGCACAGATACGCAGTATTTT. Protein: CASSARTAGTDTQYF. The chain links TRBV27 to TRBJ2-3; perhaps TRBD1 as D (6 bases). Germline V gene lookup returns CDR1 MNHEY and CDR2 SMNVEV (reference sequence). The CDR3 loop spans 15 amino acids. With 5 bases removed from V and 1 base from J, the gap between germline ends came to 13 bases.